The T cell receptor beta chain described here comes from a study of technical replicates of blood from several donors. The CDR3 consists of 15 residues. In germline, CDR1 is LNHNV, CDR2 YYDKDF (reference sequence). The junction had 6 bases not matched to a gene; V was cut back by 6 bases and J by 0 bases. TCRdb's copy holds only in-frame clones and misses some; the assay was immunoSEQ multiplex PCR. The sample has about 66,000 clones; 90% to 95% are singletons. The source of this sequence is a human donor in good health. Some clones in this sample may be carry-over from other donors' samples. J is TRBJ2-3 and V is TRBV15; TRBD1 agrees at 7 bases. The material sequenced was PBMCs. CDR3 sequence (DNA): TGTGCCACCAGTGAGACCAGGGGGAGCACAGATACGCAGTATTTT. Translating it yields CATSETRGSTDTQYF.